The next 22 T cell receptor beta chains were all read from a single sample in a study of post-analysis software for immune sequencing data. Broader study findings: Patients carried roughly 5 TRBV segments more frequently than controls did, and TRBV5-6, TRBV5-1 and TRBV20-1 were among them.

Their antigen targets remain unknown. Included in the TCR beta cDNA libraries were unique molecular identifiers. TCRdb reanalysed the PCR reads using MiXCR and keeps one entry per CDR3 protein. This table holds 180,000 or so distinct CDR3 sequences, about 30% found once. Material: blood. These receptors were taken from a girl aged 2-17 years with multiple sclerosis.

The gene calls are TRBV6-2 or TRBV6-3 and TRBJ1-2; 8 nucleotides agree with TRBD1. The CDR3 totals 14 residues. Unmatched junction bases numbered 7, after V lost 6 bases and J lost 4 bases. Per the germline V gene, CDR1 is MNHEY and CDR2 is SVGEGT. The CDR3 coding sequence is TGTGCCAGCAGGTCGACAGGGGAAGGCTATGGCTACACCTTC. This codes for CASRSTGEGYGYTF.

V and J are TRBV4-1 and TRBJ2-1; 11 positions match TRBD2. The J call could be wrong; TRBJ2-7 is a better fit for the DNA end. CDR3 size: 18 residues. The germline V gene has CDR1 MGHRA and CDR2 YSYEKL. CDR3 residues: CASSQDAPSGGIYNEQYF. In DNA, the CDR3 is TGCGCCAGCAGCCAAGACGCGCCTAGCGGGGGGATTTACAATGAGCAGTACTTC.

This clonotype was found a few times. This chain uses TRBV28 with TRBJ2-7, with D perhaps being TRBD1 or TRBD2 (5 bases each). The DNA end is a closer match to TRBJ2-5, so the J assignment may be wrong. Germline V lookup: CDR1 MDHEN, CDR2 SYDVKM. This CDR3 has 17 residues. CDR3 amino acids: CASSTPRDRGTRETQYF. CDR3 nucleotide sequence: TGTGCCAGCAGCACACCTCGGGACCGGGGCACCCGGGAGACCCAGTACTTC.

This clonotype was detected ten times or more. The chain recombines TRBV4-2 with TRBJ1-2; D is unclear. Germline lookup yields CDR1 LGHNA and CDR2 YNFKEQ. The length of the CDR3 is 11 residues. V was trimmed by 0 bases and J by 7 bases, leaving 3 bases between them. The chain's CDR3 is CASSQDFGYTF. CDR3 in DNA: TGTGCCAGCAGCCAAGATTTTGGCTACACCTTC.

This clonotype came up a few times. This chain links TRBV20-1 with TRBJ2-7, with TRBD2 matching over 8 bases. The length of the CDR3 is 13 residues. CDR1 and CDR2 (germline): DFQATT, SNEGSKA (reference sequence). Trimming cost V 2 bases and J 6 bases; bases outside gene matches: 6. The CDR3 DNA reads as TGCAGTGCTAGAACGGGGGGGGCTTCCGAGCAGTACTTC. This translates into CSARTGGASEQYF.

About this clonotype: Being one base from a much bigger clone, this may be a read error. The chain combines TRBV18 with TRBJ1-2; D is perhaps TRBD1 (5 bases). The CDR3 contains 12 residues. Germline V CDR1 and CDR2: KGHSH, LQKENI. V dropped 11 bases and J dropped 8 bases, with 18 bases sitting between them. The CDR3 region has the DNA TGTGCCTGCGCAAGGGGAGAGGGAGGCTACACCTTC. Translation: CACARGEGGYTF.

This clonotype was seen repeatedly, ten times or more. This CDR3 reads CASWSKGTEAFF. Here the CDR3 DNA reads TGTGCCAGTTGGTCCAAGGGTACTGAAGCTTTCTTT. The genes are TRBV6-5 and TRBJ1-1; D is undetermined. V shed 9 bases and J shed 5 bases, with 13 bases lying between them. CDR1 and CDR2 from the germline V gene are MNHEY and SVGAGI. This CDR3 is built from 12 residues.

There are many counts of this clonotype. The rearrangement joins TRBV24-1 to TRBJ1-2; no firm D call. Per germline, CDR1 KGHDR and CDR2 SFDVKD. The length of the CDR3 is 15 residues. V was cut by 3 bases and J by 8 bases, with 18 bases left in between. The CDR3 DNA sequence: TGTGCCACCAGTGATCCTATCGACTTCATAGGCGGCTACACCTTC. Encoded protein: CATSDPIDFIGGYTF.

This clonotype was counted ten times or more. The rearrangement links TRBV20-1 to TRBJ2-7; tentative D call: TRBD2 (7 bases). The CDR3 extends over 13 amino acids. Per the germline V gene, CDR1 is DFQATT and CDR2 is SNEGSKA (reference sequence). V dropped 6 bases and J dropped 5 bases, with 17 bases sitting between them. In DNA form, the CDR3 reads TGCAGTGCCCCGAAGGGCGGGGGCAACGAGCAGTACTTC. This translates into CSAPKGGGNEQYF.

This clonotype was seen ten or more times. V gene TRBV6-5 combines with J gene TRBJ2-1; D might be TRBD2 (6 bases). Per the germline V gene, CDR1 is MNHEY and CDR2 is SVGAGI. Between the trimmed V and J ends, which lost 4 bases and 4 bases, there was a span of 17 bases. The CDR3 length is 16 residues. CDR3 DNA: TGTGCCAGCAGTTCGCTACCTAGCGTCTCTTACAATGAGCAGTTCTTC. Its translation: CASSSLPSVSYNEQFF.

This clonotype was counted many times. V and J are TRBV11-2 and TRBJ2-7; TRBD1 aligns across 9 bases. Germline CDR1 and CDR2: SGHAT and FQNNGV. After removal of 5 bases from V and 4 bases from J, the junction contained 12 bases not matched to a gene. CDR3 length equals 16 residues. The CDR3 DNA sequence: TGTGCCAGCAGCCCGACCTCCGGGACAGGGACATACGAGCAGTACTTC. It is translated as CASSPTSGTGTYEQYF. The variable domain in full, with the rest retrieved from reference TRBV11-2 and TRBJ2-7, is EAGVAQSPRYKIIEKRQSVAFWCNPISGHATLYWYQQILGQGPKLLIQFQNNGVVDDSQLPKDRFSAERLKGVDSTLKIQPAKLEDSAVYLCASSPTSGTGTYEQYFGPGTRLTVT.

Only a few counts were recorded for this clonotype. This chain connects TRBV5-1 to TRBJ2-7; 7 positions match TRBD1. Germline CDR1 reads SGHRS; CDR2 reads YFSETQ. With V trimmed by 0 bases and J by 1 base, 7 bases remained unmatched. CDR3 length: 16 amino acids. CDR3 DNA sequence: TGCGCCAGCAGCTTGGATATGGGACAGATTTCCTACGAGCAGTACTTC. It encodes CASSLDMGQISYEQYF.

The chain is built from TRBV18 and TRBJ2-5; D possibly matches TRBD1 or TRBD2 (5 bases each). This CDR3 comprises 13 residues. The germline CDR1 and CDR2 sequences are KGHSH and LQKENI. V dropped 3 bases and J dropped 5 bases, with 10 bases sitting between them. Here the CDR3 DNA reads TGTGCCAGCTCACCGGGGGTCCCGGAGACCCAGTACTTC. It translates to CASSPGVPETQYF.

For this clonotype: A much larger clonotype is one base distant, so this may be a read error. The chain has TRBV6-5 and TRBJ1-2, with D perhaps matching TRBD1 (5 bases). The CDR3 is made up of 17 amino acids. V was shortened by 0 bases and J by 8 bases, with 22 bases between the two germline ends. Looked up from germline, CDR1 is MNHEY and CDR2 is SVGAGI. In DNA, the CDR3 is TGTGCCAGCAGTTACTCTCGATCTAAGGGGTATAAATCGGGCTACACCTTC. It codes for CASSYSRSKGYKSGYTF.

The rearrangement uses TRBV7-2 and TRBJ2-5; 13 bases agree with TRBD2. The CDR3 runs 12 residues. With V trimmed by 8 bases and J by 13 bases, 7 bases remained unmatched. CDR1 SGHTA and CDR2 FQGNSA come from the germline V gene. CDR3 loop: CASGRLAGGWYF. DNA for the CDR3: TGTGCCAGCGGCAGACTAGCGGGAGGTTGGTACTTC.

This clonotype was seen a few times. CDR3 loop: CSAPKPTSGGVEQYF. The CDR3 DNA reads TGCAGTGCGCCCAAACCGACTAGCGGGGGAGTCGAGCAGTACTTC. The V gene is TRBV20-1, the J gene TRBJ2-7; TRBD2 aligns across 12 bases. In germline, CDR1 is DFQATT, CDR2 SNEGSKA (reference sequence). CDR3 length: 15 amino acids. The V and J ends lost 6 bases and 6 bases, in that order; junction bases with no gene match: 12.

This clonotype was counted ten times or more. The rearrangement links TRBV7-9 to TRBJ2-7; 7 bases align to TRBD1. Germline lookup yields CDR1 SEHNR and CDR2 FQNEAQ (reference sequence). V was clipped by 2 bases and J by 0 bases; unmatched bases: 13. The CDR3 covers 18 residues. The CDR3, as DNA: TGTGCCAGCAGCTTACAGCCAGGGGGACACCAAAGCTCCTACGAGCAGTACTTC. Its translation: CASSLQPGGHQSSYEQYF.

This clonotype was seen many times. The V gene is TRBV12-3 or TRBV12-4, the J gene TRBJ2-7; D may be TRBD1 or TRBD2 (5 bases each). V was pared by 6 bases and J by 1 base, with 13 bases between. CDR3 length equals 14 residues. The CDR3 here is CASRGTFGSYEQYF. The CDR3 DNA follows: TGTGCCAGCAGGGGGACCTTTGGATCCTACGAGCAGTACTTC.

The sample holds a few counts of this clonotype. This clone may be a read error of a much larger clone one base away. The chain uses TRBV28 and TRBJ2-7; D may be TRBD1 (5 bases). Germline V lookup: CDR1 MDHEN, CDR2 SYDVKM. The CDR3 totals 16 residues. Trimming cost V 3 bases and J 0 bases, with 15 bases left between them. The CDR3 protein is CASSLVTALFSYEQYF. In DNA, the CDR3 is TGTGCCAGCAGTTTGGTGACAGCCTTATTCTCCTACGAGCAGTACTTC.

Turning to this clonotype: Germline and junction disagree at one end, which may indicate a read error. The CDR3 DNA reads TGTGCCAGCAGTCCCTCCCCGGGACGGAGAGAAGAGACCCAGTATTTC. Translated, it gives CASSPSPGRREETQYF. This chain uses TRBV12-3 or TRBV12-4 with TRBJ2-5; perhaps D is TRBD1 or TRBD2 (5 bases each). The CDR3 has 16 amino acids.

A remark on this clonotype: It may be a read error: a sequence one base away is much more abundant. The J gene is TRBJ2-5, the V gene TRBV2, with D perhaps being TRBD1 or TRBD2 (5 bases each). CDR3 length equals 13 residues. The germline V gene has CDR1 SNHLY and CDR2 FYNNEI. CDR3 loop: CTSSERGEETQYF. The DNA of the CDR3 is TGTACCAGCAGTGAGAGGGGAGAAGAGACCCAGTACTTC.

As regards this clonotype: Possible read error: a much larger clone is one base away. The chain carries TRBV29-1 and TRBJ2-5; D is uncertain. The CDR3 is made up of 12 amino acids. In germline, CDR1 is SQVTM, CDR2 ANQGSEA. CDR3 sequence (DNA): TGCAACGTTGTTCCGGCTATAGAGACCCAGTACTTC. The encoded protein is CNVVPAIETQYF.